These 30 T cell receptor beta chains originate from one sample sequenced in a study of metastatic and nonmetastatic thyroid tumors. No treatment had been given to any patient before thyroid surgery. TCRdb ran MiXCR on the PCR reads. Of around 10,000 clones in the sample, approximately 31% were seen once. The sequenced material came from tumor tissue. These receptors were obtained from a female donor with papillary thyroid cancer or a benign thyroid nodule (not recorded which). Some clones in this sample may be carry-over from other donors' samples.

At least ten counts were recorded for this clone. CDR3 sequence: CASSLEASSYNEQFF. The CDR3 region has the DNA TGTGCCAGCAGCTTGGAGGCTAGCTCCTACAATGAGCAGTTCTTC. The chain employs TRBV5-4 and TRBJ2-1, with D unresolved. This CDR3 contains 15 residues. V was shortened by 0 bases and J by 0 bases, with 7 bases between the two germline ends. Germline CDR1 SGHNT, CDR2 YYREEE (reference sequence).

This clone counts as medium-sized (0.01 to 0.1%). The V and J genes are TRBV6-1 and TRBJ2-2; 7 nucleotides agree with TRBD1. Germline V gene lookup returns CDR1 MNHNS and CDR2 SASEGT. The J segment lost 5 bases and the V segment lost 6 bases, leaving 12 bases of the junction unmatched. The length of the CDR3 is 16 residues. The CDR3 region is CASSPVSGGGTGELFF. DNA of the CDR3: TGTGCCAGCAGCCCCGTGTCAGGGGGTGGGACCGGGGAGCTGTTTTTT.

Sample share makes this clone medium-sized. The CDR3 coding sequence is TGTGCCACCAGCAGGAGGCAGGGCCGCACTGAAGCTTTCTTT. Its translation is CATSRRQGRTEAFF. This chain links TRBV15 with TRBJ1-1; D may be TRBD1 (5 bases). With 3 bases removed from V and 4 bases from J, the gap between germline ends came to 12 bases. There are 14 residues in the CDR3. The V gene's germline CDR1 is LNHNV and CDR2 YYDKDF (reference sequence).

In its sample, this clone ranks as medium-sized. The chain links TRBV12-3 or TRBV12-4 to TRBJ2-7; no clear D. With 3 bases removed from V and 2 bases from J, the gap between germline ends came to 8 bases. The CDR3 runs 13 residues. CDR3 bases: TGTGCCAGCAGTTTTGCCCTAACCTACGAGCAGTACTTC. Residues: CASSFALTYEQYF.

The rearrangement links TRBV5-1 to TRBJ2-7; D might be TRBD2 (5 bases). The CDR3 contains 16 residues. The V and J ends lost 4 bases and 4 bases respectively, with 21 bases between them. Per germline, CDR1 SGHRS and CDR2 YFSETQ. The CDR3 loop is CASSPGGGRLAYEQYF. In nucleotides, the CDR3 is TGCGCCAGCAGCCCGGGCGGCGGAAGGTTAGCGTACGAGCAGTACTTC.

The rearrangement joins TRBV6-1 to TRBJ1-5; D call uncertain. Trimming cost V 2 bases and J 0 bases, with 8 bases left between them. From germline, CDR1 is MNHNS and CDR2 SASEGT. The CDR3 covers 15 residues. The CDR3 spells CASSEITDSNQPQHF. CDR3 DNA sequence: TGTGCCAGCAGTGAAATAACAGATAGCAATCAGCCCCAGCATTTT.

This clone was recorded at least ten times. The J gene is TRBJ2-4, the V gene TRBV6-1, with a weak D call TRBD1 (5 bases). The CDR3 has 14 amino acids. V was trimmed by 6 bases and J by 0 bases, leaving 9 bases between them. From germline, CDR1 is MNHNS and CDR2 SASEGT. CDR3 residues: CASRPQVAKNIQYF. In nucleotides, the CDR3 is TGTGCCAGCAGACCACAGGTAGCCAAAAACATTCAGTACTTC.

This clone is medium-sized (0.01 to 0.1%) by share. Since no conserved phenylalanine or tryptophan closes the CDR3, a read error is the likely cause. CDR3 in amino acids: CASSRSASGWMGEQYL. DNA of the CDR3: TGTGCCAGCAGTAGGAGTGCTAGCGGGTGGATGGGAGAGCAGTACCTC. The rearrangement joins TRBV6-2 or TRBV6-3 to TRBJ2-7, with 8 nucleotides matching TRBD2. CDR3 length: 16 amino acids. The junction had 16 bases not matched to a gene; V was cut back by 5 bases and J by 7 bases. Germline loops: CDR1 MNHEY, CDR2 SVGEGT.

This clone was counted at least ten times. The chain uses TRBV2 and TRBJ2-5, with TRBD1 identical over 10 bases. The length of the CDR3 is 15 residues. The J segment lost 3 bases and the V segment lost 8 bases, leaving 9 bases of the junction unmatched. Germline values: CDR1 SNHLY, CDR2 FYNNEI. The CDR3 bases are TGTGCCAGCCGAAGACAGGGGGCGCCCGAAGAGACCCAGTACTTC. This encodes CASRRQGAPEETQYF.

In this sample, this clone turned up a few times. One junction end does not reproduce the germline sequence, and a read error may be involved. This chain links TRBV28 with TRBJ2-2; 10 bases are a match to TRBD2. Per the germline V gene, CDR1 is MDHEN and CDR2 is SYDVKM. This CDR3 has 18 residues. The CDR3 DNA reads as TGTGCCAGCAGTTTTGCCGGGCTAGCGGGAGCGAACACCAGGGAGCTGTTTTTT. The encoded protein is CASSFAGLAGANTRELFF.

The genes are TRBV27 and TRBJ1-2; 8 bases align to TRBD1. V lost 1 base, J lost 5 bases, and 9 bases stayed unmatched. Germline lookup yields CDR1 MNHEY and CDR2 SMNVEV (reference sequence). The length of the CDR3 is 16 residues. CDR3 region: CASSLLARGREYGYTF. In DNA, the CDR3 is TGTGCCAGCAGTTTATTAGCCAGGGGGCGAGAGTATGGCTACACCTTC.

In its sample, this clone ranks as medium-sized. The chain recombines TRBV19 with TRBJ2-1; D is undetermined. The CDR3 totals 16 residues. V lost 1 base and J 4 bases, leaving 14 bases between the germline ends. Germline V gene sequence: CDR1 LNHDA, CDR2 SQIVND (reference sequence). The CDR3 region is CASSIAQRSLYNEQFF. The CDR3 coding sequence is TGTGCCAGTAGTATAGCACAGAGGAGTCTATACAATGAGCAGTTCTTC.

This clone was observed a few times. CDR3 region: CASSQEGSSYNSPLHF. The DNA for the CDR3 is TGTGCCAGCAGCCAGGAGGGCAGCTCCTATAATTCACCCCTCCACTTT. The gene calls are TRBV6-1 and TRBJ1-6; D call uncertain. V lost 6 bases, J lost 0 bases, and 12 bases lay in between. CDR3 size: 16 residues. The germline gives CDR1 MNHNS, CDR2 SASEGT.

The J gene is TRBJ1-5, the V gene TRBV3-1, with D possibly being TRBD1 (5 bases). The CDR3 loop spans 14 amino acids. Germline assignment: CDR1 LGHDT and CDR2 YNNKEL (reference sequence). V dropped 6 bases and J dropped 6 bases, with 15 bases sitting between them. CDR3 in DNA: TGTGCCAGCAGTTCGGCCGGGGGACTTCAGCCCCAGCATTTT. Translated: CASSSAGGLQPQHF.

V usage is TRBV12-3 or TRBV12-4 and J usage is TRBJ1-1; D is unresolved. The CDR3 loop spans 12 amino acids. V lost 6 bases, J lost 10 bases, and 15 bases lay in between. CDR3 protein: CASSPLRWGAFF. The CDR3 DNA reads as TGTGCCAGCAGCCCGTTACGGTGGGGAGCTTTCTTT.

This clone was seen just once. The chain has TRBV20-1 and TRBJ1-2; weak D call: TRBD1 (5 bases). CDR1 and CDR2 from the germline V gene are DFQATT and SNEGSKA (reference sequence). CDR3 size: 15 residues. V was pared by 0 bases and J by 1 base, with 12 bases between. Written as DNA, the CDR3 is TGCAGTGCTAGAGATCATAGGGGCCGTAACTATGGCTACACCTTC. This encodes CSARDHRGRNYGYTF.

The chain recombines TRBV19 with TRBJ2-7; unclear D gene. The CDR3 totals 13 residues. CDR1 and CDR2 from the germline V gene are LNHDA and SQIVND (reference sequence). V was cut by 9 bases and J by 2 bases, with 14 bases left in between. CDR3 nucleotide sequence: TGTGCCAGGCAAAACGAAGCTGCCTACGAGCAGTACTTC. The encoded protein is CARQNEAAYEQYF.

As concerns this clone: At one boundary the junction diverges from the germline segment, which might be a read error. V gene TRBV6-4 combines with J gene TRBJ1-5; no clear D gene. Germline V gives CDR1 MRHNA, CDR2 SNTAGT. CDR3 length equals 14 residues. In DNA form, the CDR3 reads TGTGCCAGCAAGGTACCAGGAGCCAATCAGCACCAGCATTTT. The encoded protein is CASKVPGANQHQHF.

The chain combines TRBV3-1 with TRBJ2-3; D gene unclear. Germline V lookup: CDR1 LGHDT, CDR2 YNNKEL (reference sequence). CDR3 size: 13 residues. The V end was cut by 3 bases, the J end by 3 bases, with 7 bases between. The CDR3 spells CASSQSLTDTQYF. As DNA, the CDR3 is TGTGCCAGCAGCCAGTCGTTAACAGATACGCAGTATTTT.

As for this clone: Compared with germline, one end of the junction differs, possibly owing to a read error. The V and J genes are TRBV11-1 and TRBJ2-3; D uncertain. CDR1 and CDR2 from the germline V gene are SGHAT and FQDESV (reference sequence). The CDR3 contains 15 residues. This CDR3 is CAGSPDPLSTDTQYF. The DNA of the CDR3 is TGTGCCGGCAGCCCCGACCCGCTTAGCACAGATACGCAGTATTTT.

This rearrangement joins TRBV6-5 to TRBJ2-7; either TRBD1 or TRBD2 may fit D (6 bases each). V lost 0 bases and J lost 7, with 19 bases in between. This CDR3 spans 16 amino acids. Looked up from germline, CDR1 is MNHEY and CDR2 is SVGAGI. The CDR3 DNA is TGTGCCAGCAGTTACTCTGGCGGGACAAGGGTCGGAGAGCAGTACTTC. Translated: CASSYSGGTRVGEQYF.

The rearrangement links TRBV18 to TRBJ1-2; 7 positions agree with TRBD1. There are 14 residues in the CDR3. V lost 3 bases, J lost 6 bases, and 7 bases stayed unmatched. Germline V gene lookup returns CDR1 KGHSH and CDR2 LQKENI. The CDR3 sequence is CASSPGQLVDGYTF. CDR3 bases: TGTGCCAGCTCACCGGGACAGCTTGTAGATGGCTACACCTTC.

The V and J genes are TRBV2 and TRBJ1-1; 7 bases are a match to TRBD1. CDR1 and CDR2 (germline): SNHLY, FYNNEI. Trimming removed 6 bases from V and 4 bases from J; junction bases left unmatched: 8. This CDR3 has 14 residues. The CDR3 sequence: CASRDRSGATEAFF. The CDR3 region has the DNA TGTGCCAGCAGGGACAGGTCGGGCGCCACTGAAGCTTTCTTT.

Ten or more counts support this clone. The chain carries TRBV29-1 and TRBJ1-2; 7 nucleotides line up with TRBD1. V shed 0 bases, J shed 6 bases, and the junction held 7 bases outside the gene matches. The CDR3 runs 14 residues. Per the germline V gene, CDR1 is SQVTM and CDR2 is ANQGSEA. This CDR3 reads CSVEESPGGNGYTF. The CDR3 nucleotides read TGCAGCGTTGAAGAATCTCCAGGGGGTAATGGCTACACCTTC.

This clone has at least ten counts. The chain recombines TRBV18 with TRBJ2-1; no definite D call. The V gene lost 4 bases and the J gene lost 2 bases, with 6 bases spanning the gap. The CDR3 has 13 amino acids. CDR1 and CDR2 (germline): KGHSH, LQKENI. The CDR3 nucleotides read TGTGCCAGCTCACAACGGACCTACAATGAGCAGTTCTTC. This translates into CASSQRTYNEQFF.

This chain joins TRBV20-1 and TRBJ2-7; a weak D match, TRBD2 (6 bases). Germline V lookup: CDR1 DFQATT, CDR2 SNEGSKA (reference sequence). The CDR3 has 13 amino acids. V gave up 1 base and J gave up 6 bases, with 13 bases separating them. CDR3: CSARGVRDFEQYF. CDR3 sequence (DNA): TGCAGTGCTAGAGGGGTCCGGGACTTCGAGCAGTACTTC.

The table lists this clone with a few counts. This chain connects TRBV6-5 to TRBJ1-5; D is unclear. Germline values: CDR1 MNHEY, CDR2 SVGAGI. The CDR3 length is 13 residues. V shed 0 bases and J shed 4 bases, with 4 bases lying between them. The CDR3 coding sequence is TGTGCCAGCAGTTACTCTCCGAATCAGCCCCAGCATTTT. Residues: CASSYSPNQPQHF.

V and J are TRBV5-1 and TRBJ1-1; the match to TRBD1 covers 8 bases. CDR3 length equals 15 residues. J was trimmed by 1 base and V by 9 bases; bases with no gene match: 11. CDR1 is SGHRS, CDR2 YFSETQ, per germline. DNA of the CDR3: TGCGCCACCAAGAAATGGACAGGGCAGAACACTGAAGCTTTCTTT. It codes for CATKKWTGQNTEAFF.

By share of the sample, this clone is medium-sized. The same CDR3 is also encoded by other DNA sequences in this sample. The chain combines TRBV7-8 with TRBJ1-5; D perhaps matches TRBD1 (5 bases). Germline-derived CDR1 and CDR2 are SGHVS and FQNEAQ. This CDR3 is 17 amino acids long. Trimming removed 3 bases from V and 5 bases from J, with 20 bases in between. This CDR3 is CASSFQPGGALYQPQHF. CDR3 DNA sequence: TGTGCCAGCAGCTTTCAACCCGGAGGGGCGTTGTATCAGCCCCAGCATTTT.

This chain joins TRBV9 and TRBJ2-2, with 10 bases that match TRBD1. Germline assignment: CDR1 SGDLS and CDR2 YYNGEE. The V and J ends lost 0 bases and 11 bases, in that order; junction bases with no gene match: 4. The length of the CDR3 is 14 residues. DNA for the CDR3: TGTGCCAGCAGCGTAGGAGGACAGGGGGGTGAGCTGTTTTTT. Translated: CASSVGGQGGELFF.